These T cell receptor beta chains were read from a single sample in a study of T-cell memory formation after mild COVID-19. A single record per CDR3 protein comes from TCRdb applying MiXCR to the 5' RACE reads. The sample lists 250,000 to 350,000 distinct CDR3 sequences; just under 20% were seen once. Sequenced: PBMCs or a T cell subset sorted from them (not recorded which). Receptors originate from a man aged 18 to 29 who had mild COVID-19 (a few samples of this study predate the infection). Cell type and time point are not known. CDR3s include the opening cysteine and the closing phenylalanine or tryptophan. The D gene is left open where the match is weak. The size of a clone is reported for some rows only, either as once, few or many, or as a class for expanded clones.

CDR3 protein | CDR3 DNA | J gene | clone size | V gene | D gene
CASSPLRGPNTGELFF | TGTGCCAGCAGTCCACTACGGGGTCCGAACACCGGGGAGCTGTTTTTT | TRBJ2-2 | NA | TRBV7-9 | NA
CASSTGLAAETQYF | TGTGCCAGCAGCACCGGACTAGCGGCGGAGACCCAGTACTTC | TRBJ2-5 | NA | TRBV7-2 | TRBD2
CASSFGPGTGNTDTQYF | TGCGCCAGCAGCTTTGGTCCAGGGACAGGGAACACAGATACGCAGTATTTT | TRBJ2-3 | many | TRBV5-1 | TRBD1
CASSQYETQYF | TGTGCCAGCAGCCAGTATGAGACCCAGTACTTC | TRBJ2-5 | NA | TRBV3-1 | NA
CASSMQTRRGTEAFF | TGTGCCAGTAGTATGCAGACGCGGCGGGGGACTGAAGCTTTCTTT | TRBJ1-1 | few | TRBV19 | NA
CASSLIPLLDTQYF | TGTGCCAGCAGCTTGATACCCCTGCTAGATACGCAGTATTTT | TRBJ2-3 | NA | TRBV5-6 | NA
CASSYSLTAEAFF | TGTGCCAGCAGTTACTCCCTTACAGCTGAAGCTTTCTTT | TRBJ1-1 | NA | TRBV6-5 | NA
CASRYLAGAYNEQFF | TGCGCCAGCAGATATTTAGCGGGGGCTTACAATGAGCAGTTCTTC | TRBJ2-1 | NA | TRBV5-1 | TRBD2
CASSEGDWRSIQYF | TGTGCCAGCAGTGAAGGGGATTGGAGGAGCATTCAGTACTTC | TRBJ2-4 | few | TRBV2 | NA
CASTTRGRVGNIQYF | TGCGCCAGCACTACAAGGGGGCGAGTGGGAAACATTCAGTACTTC | TRBJ2-4 | NA | TRBV5-1 | TRBD1
CANSPGAKNIQYF | TGTGCCAATAGTCCGGGAGCCAAAAACATTCAGTACTTC | TRBJ2-4 | NA | TRBV10-3 | NA
CATSRERRDTIYF | TGTGCCACCAGCAGAGAACGAAGGGACACCATATATTTT | TRBJ1-3 | NA | TRBV15 | NA
CATSGTPPNEQFF | TGTGCCACCAGTGGGACTCCACCTAATGAGCAGTTCTTC | TRBJ2-1 | many | TRBV24-1 | NA
CASSYSFAIGRTRRETQYF | TGTGCCAGCAGTTACAGTTTTGCGATTGGGAGGACGCGGCGTGAGACCCAGTACTTC | TRBJ2-5 | NA | TRBV6-2/TRBV6-3 | NA
CASRERWGPSGHEQFF | TGTGCCAGCAGAGAGAGGTGGGGGCCCTCCGGCCATGAGCAGTTCTTC | TRBJ2-1 | few | TRBV7-2 | NA
CASSQGASRDTQYF | TGTGCCAGCAGCCAAGGGGCTAGCAGAGATACGCAGTATTTT | TRBJ2-3 | NA | TRBV7-2 | NA